One and the same sample provided the 9 T cell receptor beta chains below, sequenced in a study of cytomegalovirus exposure and HLA in healthy donors. The PCR was carried out with 60 Vbeta primers and 13 Jbeta primers. TCRdb's table, derived via immunoSEQ multiplex PCR, lists solely in-frame clones and lacks some. The table records over 130,000 clones, roughly three quarters of them present only once. What was sequenced was PBMCs. The receptors originated from a human donor in good health.

The chain has TRBV20-1 and TRBJ2-3; D remains ambiguous. Trimming removed 3 bases from V and 9 bases from J, with 7 bases in between. CDR3 length: 10 amino acids. Per the germline V gene, CDR1 is DFQATT and CDR2 is SNEGSKA (reference sequence). CDR3 nucleotides: TGCAGTGCTAGGTCCCAAACGCAGTATTTT. Protein product: CSARSQTQYF.

The table lists this clone with a count of one. This chain connects TRBV18 to TRBJ2-1, with D unclear. The V gene lost 2 bases and the J gene lost 9 bases, with 17 bases spanning the gap. Germline V gene lookup returns CDR1 KGHSH and CDR2 LQKENI. This CDR3 has 15 amino acids. CDR3 in amino acids: CASSPSRAQVLEQFF. CDR3 nucleotides: TGTGCCAGCTCACCAAGCCGCGCCCAGGTGCTTGAGCAGTTCTTC.

The CDR3 protein is CAWSDVALDTQYF. CDR3 nucleotides: TGTGCCTGGAGTGACGTAGCCCTAGATACGCAGTATTTT. This rearrangement joins TRBV30 to TRBJ2-3; D uncertain. Germline values: CDR1 GTSNPN, CDR2 SVGIG (reference sequence). Deletions cut 1 base from V and 5 bases from J, with 10 bases between. CDR3 length: 13 residues.

In its sample, this clone was seen a few times. V is TRBV19 and J is TRBJ1-5; 9 bases align to TRBD1. Germline V gene data show CDR1 as LNHDA and CDR2 as SQIVND (reference sequence). With 10 bases clipped from V and 6 bases from J, the junction kept 10 bases outside the gene matches. The CDR3 has 14 amino acids. Here the CDR3 reads CATTGGSGGQPQHF. CDR3 DNA: TGTGCCACGACAGGGGGAAGTGGCGGTCAGCCCCAGCATTTT.

The V and J genes are TRBV13 and TRBJ2-2; unclear D gene. CDR3 length equals 14 residues. The V gene lost 2 bases and the J gene lost 1 base, with 5 bases spanning the gap. Germline V gives CDR1 PRHDT, CDR2 FYEKMQ (reference sequence). Here the CDR3 reads CASSLIVNTGELFF. The CDR3, as DNA: TGTGCCAGCAGCTTAATAGTGAACACCGGGGAGCTGTTTTTT.

The chain carries TRBV19 and TRBJ1-5; perhaps TRBD1 as D (6 bases). CDR1 is LNHDA, CDR2 SQIVND, per germline (reference sequence). Trimming shortened V by 6 bases and J by 3 bases, and 9 bases separated the two germline ends. The CDR3 sequence is 13 residues long. This chain's CDR3 is CASRDSVNQPQHF. The CDR3 bases are TGTGCCAGTAGGGACAGCGTCAATCAGCCCCAGCATTTT. Full variable domain (rest looked up from reference TRBV19 and TRBJ1-5): DGGITQSPKYLFRKEGQNVTLSCEQNLNHDAMYWYRQDPGQGLRLIYYSQIVNDFQKGDIAEGYSVSREKKESFPLTVTSAQKNPTAFYLCASRDSVNQPQHFGDGTRLSIL.

The rearrangement uses TRBV5-4 and TRBJ2-2; D possibly corresponds to TRBD2 (6 bases). CDR1 and CDR2 from the germline V gene are SGHNT and YYREEE (reference sequence). The CDR3 sequence is 16 residues long. The ends were cut back, 4 bases at V and 7 bases at J, with 20 bases in the middle. CDR3 protein: CASSPGGTPLGGELFF. The CDR3 DNA follows: TGTGCCAGCAGCCCAGGAGGGACTCCTCTCGGCGGGGAGCTGTTTTTT.

The chain combines TRBV9 with TRBJ2-7, with unresolved D. V was shortened by 0 bases and J by 3 bases, with 13 bases between the two germline ends. This CDR3 is 15 amino acids long. The germline gives CDR1 SGDLS, CDR2 YYNGEE. The CDR3, as DNA: TGTGCCAGCAGCGTAGGACCCAGGCCCAGCTACGAGCAGTACTTC. It encodes CASSVGPRPSYEQYF.

The rearrangement links TRBV4-2 to TRBJ2-1; TRBD1 aligns across 7 bases. Trimming took 1 base from V and 8 from J; bases not matched to a gene: 8. Germline V CDR1 and CDR2: LGHNA, YNFKEQ. The length of the CDR3 is 15 residues. CDR3 in amino acids: CASSQVATGMDEQFF. CDR3 nucleotide sequence: TGTGCCAGCAGCCAAGTAGCGACAGGGATGGATGAGCAGTTCTTC.